The clone carrying this T cell receptor (beta chain) was observed a handful of times. The study separated CD4+ cells into CD45RA+ naive and CD45RA-negative memory subsets. Deep level was the assay's run setting. Replicate PCRs for sorted subsets used 200 ng DNA; this equaled about 30,000 T cell genomes. Profiled with immunoSEQ multiplex PCR; TCRdb holds only in-frame clones, not every one. The repertoire holds some 1 million clones, with around 75% as singletons. The entry originates in a study of shared clonotypes between healthy human individuals. Looking at the study overall: Each donor's CD4 naive and CD4 memory cells filled three plates apiece, CD8 naive two, and CD8 memory one.

This clonotype was obtained from a man aged 18 to 30 in good health. The sample taken for sequencing was memory CD4+ T cells sorted from blood. Sample subset: CD45RA-negative fraction.

As DNA, the CDR3 is TGCGCCAGCAGCTTGTATAGCAATCAGCCCCAGCATTTT. This encodes CASSLYSNQPQHF. The chain links TRBV5-1 to TRBJ1-5; D not certain. This CDR3 has 13 residues. Germline V lookup: CDR1 SGHRS, CDR2 YFSETQ. V was pared by 1 base and J by 0 bases, with 2 bases between.